The rows below give T cell receptor beta chains drawn from one sample of a study of blood T cell repertoires in COVID-19. Clones were read by immunoSEQ multiplex PCR, and TCRdb kept only the in-frame ones, dropping some. The data show approximately 170,000 clones, roughly 86% seen once. Sequencing was performed on peripheral blood. The receptors shown here come from a man between 65 and 85 years old with acute or convalescent COVID-19. Each CDR3 is given with its conserved first and last residue. Each record gives: V gene, J gene, CDR3 protein.

v_call: TRBV7-2
j_call: TRBJ1-6
cdr3_aa: CASSLHWDRASSPLHF

v_call: TRBV28
j_call: TRBJ1-5
cdr3_aa: CASSSGTGYQPQHF

v_call: TRBV28
j_call: TRBJ2-5
cdr3_aa: CASRLTPKLAGDRQETQYF

v_call: TRBV5-8
j_call: TRBJ1-2
cdr3_aa: CASSLWQYYGYTF

v_call: TRBV27
j_call: TRBJ1-1
cdr3_aa: CAPQVTEAFF

v_call: TRBV9
j_call: TRBJ1-2
cdr3_aa: CASSAQLTGSGYTF

v_call: TRBV5-4
j_call: TRBJ1-1
cdr3_aa: CASSLGAKNTEAFF

v_call: TRBV5-4
j_call: TRBJ1-2
cdr3_aa: CASSPGQAQPNYGYTF

v_call: TRBV19
j_call: TRBJ1-2
cdr3_aa: CASSSPDRGLNGYGYTF

v_call: TRBV18
j_call: TRBJ2-7
cdr3_aa: CASSPTAYEQYF